The rows below give T cell receptor beta chains drawn from one sample of a study of a mutant IDH1 vaccine in newly diagnosed glioma. These receptors have no identified antigens. The table came from immunoSEQ multiplex PCR; TCRdb's copy has only in-frame clones and leaves some out. The sample shows more than 55,000 clones, around 82% of them seen only once. This sample comprised PBMCs, obtained from a glioma patient whose treatment included an IDH1 peptide vaccine. These receptors were taken from a woman aged 18-29 years with glioma. Some clones in this sample may be carry-over from other donors' samples. The CDR3 runs from the conserved cysteine through the conserved F or W. The order of the fields is V gene, J gene, CDR3 protein.

TRBV11-1	TRBJ2-7	CASGGAGLTDEQYF
TRBV4-1	TRBJ1-4	CASSLRENEKLFF
TRBV5-4	TRBJ2-1	CASSDWTGAEQFF
TRBV6-5	TRBJ2-7	CASLRGVEQYF
TRBV5-6	TRBJ1-5	CASSSSGALSNQPQHF
TRBV25-1	TRBJ1-1	CASAQGRNTEAFF
TRBV4-2	TRBJ1-3	CASSQALAVRNTIYF
TRBV6-6	TRBJ1-1	CASSLQGMNTEAFF
TRBV29-1	TRBJ1-2	CSVDFRDRGHYGYTF
TRBV9	TRBJ2-7	CASSPRTVDEQYF
TRBV5-4	TRBJ2-6	CASSLSDRANVLTF
TRBV14	TRBJ2-4	CASSQGERLVKNIQYF
TRBV19	TRBJ1-5	CASSSTGTGVSNQPQHF
TRBV10-3	TRBJ1-2	CATTQGTGYTF
TRBV6-5	TRBJ1-1	CASSYSRGEAFF
TRBV9	TRBJ1-3	CASSDGGNSGNTIYF
TRBV6-6	TRBJ1-1	CASSTGRGVNTEAFF
TRBV7-2	TRBJ1-2	CASSLGAGGSNGYTF
TRBV6-4	TRBJ2-3	CASSTSGGADTQYF
TRBV30	TRBJ2-7	CAWSPGRGDEQYF
TRBV11-2	TRBJ1-1	CASSPMNTEAFF
TRBV5-6	TRBJ2-1	CASSGGVSYNEQFF
TRBV6-5	TRBJ1-2	CASSLRFGNGYTF
TRBV7-8	TRBJ2-7	CASSLGQGTGEQYF
TRBV30	TRBJ2-3	CAWSVLGTTDTQYF
TRBV6-1	TRBJ1-1	CASSVGQGWNTEAFF
TRBV7-8	TRBJ2-4	CASSLGGTLQNIQYF
TRBV19	TRBJ2-7	CASSSTGAASYEQYF
TRBV12-5	TRBJ1-4	CASGFPTGEKLFF
TRBV9	TRBJ1-4	CASSVDGQVNEKLFF
TRBV4-2	TRBJ2-5	CASRDNVGTSGLTQYF
TRBV20-1	TRBJ1-1	CSASTTEAFF
TRBV30	TRBJ1-5	CAWSVAGPNQPQHF
TRBV29-1	TRBJ2-5	CSVEARVLGTQYF
TRBV6-1	TRBJ2-3	CASMQRGGHPDTQYF
TRBV4-1	TRBJ2-2	CASSPKRGANTGELFF
TRBV4-1	TRBJ2-7	CASSQDKMRGGGDEQYF
TRBV6-5	TRBJ1-1	CASSYRGAGTEAFF
TRBV15	TRBJ2-3	CATSREQFGTDTQYF
TRBV5-4	TRBJ1-2	CASSFRDNYGYTF
TRBV10-1	TRBJ2-1	CATPEGDFSYNEQFF
TRBV6-6	TRBJ1-2	CASSYSVGPNYGYTF
TRBV5-1	TRBJ1-5	CASSLGGGGQPQHF
TRBV29-1	TRBJ2-7	CSVVMAYEQYF